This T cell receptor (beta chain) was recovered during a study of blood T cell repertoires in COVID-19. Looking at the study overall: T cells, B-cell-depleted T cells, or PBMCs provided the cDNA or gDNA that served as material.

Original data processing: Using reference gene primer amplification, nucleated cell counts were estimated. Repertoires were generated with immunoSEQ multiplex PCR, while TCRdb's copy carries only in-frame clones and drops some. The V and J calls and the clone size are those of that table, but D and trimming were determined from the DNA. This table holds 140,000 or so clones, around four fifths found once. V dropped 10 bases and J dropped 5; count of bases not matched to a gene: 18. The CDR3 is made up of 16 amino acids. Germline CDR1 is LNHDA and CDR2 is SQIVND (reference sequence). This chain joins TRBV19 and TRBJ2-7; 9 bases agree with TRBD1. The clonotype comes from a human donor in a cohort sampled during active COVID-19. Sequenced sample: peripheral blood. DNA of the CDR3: TGTGCCACCACTCGATGGGACAGGGATACTCCACACGAGCAGTACGTC. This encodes CATTRWDRDTPHEQYV.